What follows describes a single T cell receptor beta chain. Its specificity is unknown. In germline, CDR1 is SNHLY, CDR2 FYNNEI. The V gene end was trimmed by 7 bases and the J gene end by 4 bases; junction bases not matched to a gene: 0. CDR3 length: 11 amino acids. This sample was included in a study of cytomegalovirus exposure and HLA in healthy donors. The primer mix had 60 Vbeta and 13 Jbeta primers. Assay: immunoSEQ multiplex PCR; the TCRdb copy retains only in-frame clones and omits some. Its table records 95,000 to 110,000 clones. Study-wide findings and caveats: One later analysis reportedly identified an Asian-associated ancestry cluster that showed fewer N-insertions than the roughly 600-donor mean. Several of the most significant clusters appeared, in a later analysis, to be linked to common viral pathogens. Owing to their indistinguishability, certain V segments, notably TRBV6-2 and TRBV6-3, were excluded.

The sample consisted of PBMCs. This rearrangement joins TRBV2 to TRBJ2-7; 8 nucleotides line up with TRBD1. This receptor was taken from a man in his forties in good health and CMV-seronegative. The CDR3 here is CASNRGYEQYF. The DNA for the CDR3 is TGTGCCAGCAACAGGGGGTACGAGCAGTACTTC.